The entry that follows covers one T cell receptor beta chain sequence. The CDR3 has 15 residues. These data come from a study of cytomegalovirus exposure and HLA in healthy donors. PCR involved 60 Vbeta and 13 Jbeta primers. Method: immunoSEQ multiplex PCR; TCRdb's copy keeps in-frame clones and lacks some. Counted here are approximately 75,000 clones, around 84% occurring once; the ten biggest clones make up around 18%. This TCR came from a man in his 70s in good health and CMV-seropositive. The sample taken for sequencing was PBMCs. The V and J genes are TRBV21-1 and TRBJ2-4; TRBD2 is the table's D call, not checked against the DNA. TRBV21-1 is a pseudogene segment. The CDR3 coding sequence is TGTGCCAGCAGATTGGGGGGGCTAGCCAAAAACATTCAGTACTTC. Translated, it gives CASRLGGLAKNIQYF.